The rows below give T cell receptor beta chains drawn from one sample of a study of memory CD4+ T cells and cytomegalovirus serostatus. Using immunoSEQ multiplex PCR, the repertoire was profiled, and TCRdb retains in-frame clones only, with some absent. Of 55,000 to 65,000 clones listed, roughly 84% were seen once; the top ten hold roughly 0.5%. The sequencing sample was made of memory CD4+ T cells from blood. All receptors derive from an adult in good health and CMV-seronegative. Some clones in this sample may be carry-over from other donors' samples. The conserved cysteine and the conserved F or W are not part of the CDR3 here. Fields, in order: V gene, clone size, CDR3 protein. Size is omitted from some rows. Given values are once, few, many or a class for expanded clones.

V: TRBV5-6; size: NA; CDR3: ASSFPGTRTNEQF
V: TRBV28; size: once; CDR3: ASSFLRGRQAGTNEKLF
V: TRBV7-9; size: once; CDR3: ASSLRRGEEAF
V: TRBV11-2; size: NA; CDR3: ASSPFKDWGNGDTQY
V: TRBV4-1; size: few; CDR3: ASSHVGNTEAF
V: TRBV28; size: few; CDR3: ASSPPWTGGNTIY
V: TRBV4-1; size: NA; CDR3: ASSLLGQGNTIY
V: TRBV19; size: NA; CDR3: ASSILGQGNQPQH
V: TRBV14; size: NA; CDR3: ASSQGGYGYT
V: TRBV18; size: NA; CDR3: ASSPPAVQGRYGYT
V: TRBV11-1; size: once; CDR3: ASSGTRLAGGTSEQY
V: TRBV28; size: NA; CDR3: ASRLAGVYEQY
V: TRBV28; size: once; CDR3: ASSLPSRPYEQY
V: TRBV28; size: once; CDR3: ASSSRQGPVLYGYT
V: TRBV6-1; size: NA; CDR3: ASSADRGTSSVNTGELF
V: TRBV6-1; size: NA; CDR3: ASSPQSGGQPQH
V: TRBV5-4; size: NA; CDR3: ASSLRTSGTNEQF
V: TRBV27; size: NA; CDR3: ASSLTSDRSYEQY
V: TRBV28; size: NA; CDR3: ASTLAGGGEAF
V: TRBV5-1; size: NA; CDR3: ASSVGQGDYNEQF
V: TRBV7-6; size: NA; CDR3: ASSLATDTQY
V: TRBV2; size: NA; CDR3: ASSEGLAGENDTQY
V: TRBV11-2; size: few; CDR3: ASSLDRTSTEAF
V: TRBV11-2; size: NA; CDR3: ASSFRTSSGYT
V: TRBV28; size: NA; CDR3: ASSLKGKQF
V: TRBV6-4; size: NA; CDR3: ASSDSLSTDTQY
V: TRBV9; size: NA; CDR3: ASSVLAGVSTGELF
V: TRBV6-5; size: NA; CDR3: ASRGGQTTIY
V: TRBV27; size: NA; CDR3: ASKPEGKPGANVLT
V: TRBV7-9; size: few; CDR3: AGGLSGNTIY
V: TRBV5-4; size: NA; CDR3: ASSYRDRELGGQY
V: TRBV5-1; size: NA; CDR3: ASSSLASEETQY
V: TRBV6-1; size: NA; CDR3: ASSAYWTSGGLQDTQY
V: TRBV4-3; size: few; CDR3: ASSQEYLVNSYEQY
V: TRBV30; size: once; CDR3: AWTVAGGYNEQF
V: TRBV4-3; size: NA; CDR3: ASSLGRGSGANVLT
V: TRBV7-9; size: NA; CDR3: ASSRTSGGPEQY
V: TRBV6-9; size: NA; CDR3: ASSSQDRGNEQF
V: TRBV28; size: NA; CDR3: ASSLWRTNYGYT
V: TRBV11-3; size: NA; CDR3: ASSDRGETQY
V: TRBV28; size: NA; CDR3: ASSLRGGTDTQY
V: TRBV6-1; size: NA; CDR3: ASSERSAGADTQY
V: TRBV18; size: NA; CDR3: ASSPTISTNEKLF
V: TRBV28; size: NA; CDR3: ASSLSLAGGDEQF
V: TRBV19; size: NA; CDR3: ASSPRSRQPQH
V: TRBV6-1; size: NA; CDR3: ASSEGGLTDTQY
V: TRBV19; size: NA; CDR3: ASSMGRWETYGYT
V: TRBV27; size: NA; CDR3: ASSLRGLQNTGELF
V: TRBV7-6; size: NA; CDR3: ASARQGTETQY
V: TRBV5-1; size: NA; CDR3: ASSLVPGAGYEQY
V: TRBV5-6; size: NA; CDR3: ASSSGQPGETQY
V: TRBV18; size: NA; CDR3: ASSPYDRGEQY
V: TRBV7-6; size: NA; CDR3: SSSDKGGWSTDTQY
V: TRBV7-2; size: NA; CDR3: ASRPTSFDEQY
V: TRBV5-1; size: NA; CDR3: ASSLLAGELNEQF
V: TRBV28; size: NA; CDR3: ASRSPVTELKAKNIQY
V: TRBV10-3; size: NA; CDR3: AISTGETQY
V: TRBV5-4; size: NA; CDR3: ASSPRPGLAAYEQY
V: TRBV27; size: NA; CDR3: ASSSERRGTQY